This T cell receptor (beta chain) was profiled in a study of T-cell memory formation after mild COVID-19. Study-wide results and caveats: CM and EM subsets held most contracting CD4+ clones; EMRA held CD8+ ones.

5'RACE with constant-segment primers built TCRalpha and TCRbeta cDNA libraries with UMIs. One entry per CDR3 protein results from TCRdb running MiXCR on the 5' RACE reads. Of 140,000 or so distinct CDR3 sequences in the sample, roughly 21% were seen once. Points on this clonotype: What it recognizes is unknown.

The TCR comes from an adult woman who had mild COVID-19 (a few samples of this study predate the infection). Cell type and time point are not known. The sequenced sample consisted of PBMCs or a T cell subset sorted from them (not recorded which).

For the CDR3, the DNA is TGTGCCACCAGCAGAGATGGTTTTTTTGGCACTGAAGCTTTCTTT. It codes for CATSRDGFFGTEAFF. This sequence joins TRBV15 and TRBJ1-1, with unresolved D. Deletions cut 0 bases from V and 4 bases from J, with 12 bases between. Germline V gene lookup returns CDR1 LNHNV and CDR2 YYDKDF (reference sequence). This CDR3 spans 15 amino acids.